This T cell receptor (beta chain) was captured by sequencing in a study of regulatory T cells in long-lasting Graves disease. Whole-study results and caveats: A limited number of samples was an acknowledged limitation.

Trimming took 8 bases from V and 1 from J, leaving 8 bases between them. This CDR3 has 12 residues. Documented time point: newly diagnosed GD, antithyroid drugs for less than 3 months. Construction of the TCR library relied on RNA isolated from PBMCs. For this clonotype: Its antigen is unidentified.

HTBI primers from iRepertoire and Arm-PCR of CDR3 regions yielded the TCR beta libraries. TCRdb analysed the multiplex PCR reads with MiXCR anew, one entry per CDR3 protein. The table lists some 250,000 distinct CDR3 sequences, 15% to 20% of them singletons. These same data were also listed under a study on T cells in Graves' hyperthyroidism and ophthalmopathy. That work adds: No progression to ophthalmopathy during 18 months of follow-up defined stable disease. Patients having uncontrolled infection, another autoimmune disease, pregnancy or lactation were not included.

The chain has TRBV12-3 or TRBV12-4 and TRBJ2-5; D not resolved. The sequences come from peripheral blood mononuclear cells (PBMCs), collected at new diagnosis, from a patient treated with antithyroid drugs. This TCR was recovered from a woman between 25 and 40 years old with Graves disease. The CDR3 DNA reads TGTGCCAGCGGGTCGCTCCAAGAGACCCAGTACTTC. Its protein is CASGSLQETQYF.